This TCR beta chain was found in a study of T-cell reconstitution after alpha-beta-depleted transplantation in children. This CDR3 has 11 residues. CDR1 and CDR2 from the germline V gene are MNHEY and SVGAGI. Trimming stripped 4 bases from V and 5 bases from J, with 5 bases between. A word on this clonotype: The antigen is not known.

Unique molecular identifiers were incorporated into the prepared TCRbeta library. TCRdb itself ran the PCR reads through MiXCR, one entry per CDR3 protein. The sample records approximately 500,000 distinct CDR3 sequences, roughly 27% being singletons. General study findings and limits: From surviving recipient T cells and thymic progenitors came the high day-60 TCRbeta diversity observed in some patients. By one year post-transplant, T-cell counts and diversity largely arose from T cells that were newly produced. Expanded clones from the graft, numbering several hundred, reportedly supplied alpha-beta T cells about two months after transplant.

This sequence joins TRBV6-5 and TRBJ1-2; D gene ambiguous. This sample comprised PBMCs, obtained before TCRalphabeta/CD19-depleted stem cell transplant. The TCR originated in a boy younger than two with Wiskott-Aldrich syndrome, due to receive a stem cell transplant. The chain's CDR3 is CASSSLYGYTF. CDR3 DNA sequence: TGTGCCAGCAGTTCCCTGTATGGCTACACCTTC.